This T cell receptor beta chain was identified in a study of shared clonotypes between healthy human individuals. Whole-study context: Every donor yielded three CD4 naive, three CD4 memory, two CD8 naive and one CD8 memory plate.

Study-wide results and caveats: Of the naive CD4 clonotypes, roughly 5% were shared across a handful of donors. What rarefaction showed was incomplete sorted-subset sequencing despite large depth.

Positive CCR7 selection of CD45RO-negative cells yielded the naive CD8 cells, and terminally differentiated effector memory CD45RA+ cells were excluded. The CDR3 sequence is 15 residues long. Germline CDR1 reads LNHNV; CDR2 reads YYDKDF (reference sequence). Trimming pared 0 bases from V and 4 bases from J, leaving 13 bases between. TCRdb's copy holds only in-frame clones and misses some; the assay was immunoSEQ multiplex PCR. The sample has about 700,000 clones, 92% seen once. As to this clone: Antigen specificity is unknown.

The chain recombines TRBV15 with TRBJ2-7; D is perhaps TRBD2 (7 bases). The source is a man aged 30-40 years in good health. The sample was naive CD8+ T cells sorted from blood. The CDR3 loop is CATSREGGVAYEQYF. The CDR3 bases are TGTGCCACCAGCAGAGAAGGGGGGGTCGCGTACGAGCAGTACTTC.